The 29 T cell receptor beta chains given below trace back to one sample, sequenced in a study of T cell repertoires in cytomegalovirus infection. One entry per CDR3 protein, called by TCRdb with MiXCR from the reads. Among 680,000 or so distinct CDR3 sequences listed, approximately 40% were seen once. Sample: PBMCs. These TCRs come from a human donor in good health (CMV status not recorded). Some clones in this sample may be carry-over from other donors' samples.

This clonotype was counted only a few times. The rearrangement joins TRBV6-2 or TRBV6-3 to TRBJ1-1; D ambiguous. V was cut by 6 bases and J by 5 bases, with 22 bases left in between. The CDR3 runs to 16 residues. Germline V gene lookup returns CDR1 MNHEY and CDR2 SVGEGT. The CDR3 DNA reads TGTGCCAGCAGAAGAGATACTGCGCCCCGGAGGACTGAAGCTTTCTTT. Encoded protein: CASRRDTAPRRTEAFF.

The chain has TRBV5-1 and TRBJ1-6; D is perhaps TRBD1 (5 bases). The CDR3 covers 16 residues. V was clipped by 4 bases and J by 10 bases, with 21 bases between them. Germline CDR1 and CDR2: SGHRS and YFSETQ. In nucleotides, the CDR3 is TGCGCCAGCAGCCCACACCAGGGTGAAAGAGAGTCACCCCTCCACTTT. Its protein product is CASSPHQGERESPLHF.

J is TRBJ2-7 and V is TRBV11-1, with 7 bases lining up with TRBD1. In germline, CDR1 is SGHAT, CDR2 FQDESV (reference sequence). J was trimmed by 2 bases and V by 7 bases; bases with no gene match: 5. This CDR3 region has 13 residues. The CDR3, as DNA: TGTGCCAGCACCCTACAGGGGACCTACGAGCAGTACTTC. This gives the protein CASTLQGTYEQYF.

The V call is TRBV5-1, the J call TRBJ1-5; D is unclear. The CDR3 totals 15 residues. From germline, CDR1 is SGHRS and CDR2 YFSETQ. V lost 4 bases and J 0 bases, leaving 11 bases between the germline ends. The CDR3 loop reads CASSPDGDSNQPQHF. CDR3 sequence (DNA): TGCGCCAGCAGCCCCGACGGAGATAGCAATCAGCCCCAGCATTTT.

This clonotype was seen a few times. The chain links TRBV20-1 to TRBJ2-1, with TRBD2 identical over 12 bases. CDR1 and CDR2 from the germline V gene are DFQATT and SNEGSKA (reference sequence). This CDR3 region has 16 residues. J gave up 6 bases and V 2 bases, and 8 bases lay outside the gene matches. CDR3 nucleotide sequence: TGCAGTGCTAGATGGCCCACTAGCGGGAGGCCCAATGAGCAGTTCTTC. It codes for CSARWPTSGRPNEQFF.

The gene calls are TRBV4-1 and TRBJ1-5, with D unresolved. CDR1 and CDR2 from the germline V gene are MGHRA and YSYEKL. V lost 0 bases and J lost 2, with 11 bases in between. The CDR3 is 16 amino acids. The CDR3 loop is CASSQDLGWGNQPQHF. For the CDR3, the DNA is TGCGCCAGCAGCCAAGATCTGGGATGGGGCAATCAGCCCCAGCATTTT.

The chain has TRBV12-3 or TRBV12-4 and TRBJ2-7; weak D call: TRBD2 (6 bases). This CDR3 has 14 amino acids. V shed 5 bases and J shed 1 base, with 12 bases lying between them. CDR3 sequence (DNA): TGTGCCAGCAGTCCCGGGAGAGTTTCCTACGAGCAGTACTTC. This gives the protein CASSPGRVSYEQYF.

The chain is built from TRBV11-2 and TRBJ1-2; tentative D call: TRBD1 (5 bases). Trimming took off 0 bases at V and 5 bases at J, with 13 bases between the two ends. This CDR3 has 15 amino acids. Germline V gene sequence: CDR1 SGHAT, CDR2 FQNNGV. CDR3 protein: CASSLEIRGDYGYTF. In DNA, the CDR3 is TGTGCCAGCAGCTTAGAGATTAGGGGCGATTATGGCTACACCTTC.

V and J are TRBV4-1 and TRBJ1-1; a weak D match, TRBD1 (6 bases). CDR3 length equals 13 residues. Deletions cut 4 bases from V and 7 bases from J, with 13 bases between. Germline assignment: CDR1 MGHRA and CDR2 YSYEKL. CDR3 sequence reads: CASSLLPQGEAFF. CDR3 DNA: TGCGCCAGCAGCCTCCTCCCACAGGGTGAAGCTTTCTTT.

The rearrangement joins TRBV6-8 to TRBJ2-1; no firm D call. V gave up 5 bases and J gave up 1 base, with 6 bases separating them. Germline V gene lookup returns CDR1 MNHGY and CDR2 SAAAGT. CDR3 length equals 13 residues. The CDR3 nucleotides are TGTGCCAGCAGTGCACAGTCCTACAATGAGCAGTTCTTC. It translates to CASSAQSYNEQFF.

Only a few counts were recorded for this clonotype. The chain employs TRBV24-1 and TRBJ2-1; 8 bases are a match to TRBD2. The CDR3 extends over 17 amino acids. J gave up 4 bases and V 2 bases, and 9 bases lay outside the gene matches. Germline V CDR1 and CDR2: KGHDR, SFDVKD. The CDR3 DNA reads as TGTGCCACCAGTGATTCGGTGCGGGAGGATCAATACAATGAGCAGTTCTTC. Protein sequence: CATSDSVREDQYNEQFF.

V usage is TRBV27 and J usage is TRBJ2-3, with 8 bases matching TRBD2. CDR1 is MNHEY and CDR2 is SMNVEV in the germline V gene (reference sequence). There are 15 residues in the CDR3. V lost 8 bases to trimming and J lost 5 bases; unmatched junction nucleotides: 12. CDR3 region: CASLSLAGGEDTQYF. CDR3 sequence (DNA): TGTGCCAGCCTATCGCTCGCGGGGGGAGAAGATACGCAGTATTTT.

This clonotype was seen more than once but under ten times. This sequence joins TRBV5-8 and TRBJ1-4; D is uncertain. V was shortened by 0 bases and J by 4 bases, with 7 bases between the two germline ends. This CDR3 is built from 14 residues. CDR1 and CDR2 from the germline V gene are SGHTS and YDEGEE. The CDR3 nucleotides are TGTGCCAGCAGCTTGGCAGAGGTTAATGAAAAACTGTTTTTT. This codes for CASSLAEVNEKLFF.

A few counts support this clonotype. The genes are TRBV7-6 and TRBJ2-7; D gene ambiguous. CDR3 size: 14 residues. V lost 1 base, J lost 1 base, and 8 bases lay in between. Germline CDR1 and CDR2: SGHVS and FNYEAQ. CDR3 DNA: TGTGCCAGCAGCTTAGGGTACCTTTCCTACGAGCAGTACTTC. Protein: CASSLGYLSYEQYF.

There are many counts of this clonotype. V and J are TRBV7-6 and TRBJ2-1, with D unclear. V was clipped by 1 base and J by 4 bases, with 5 bases between them. Germline values: CDR1 SGHVS, CDR2 FNYEAQ. This CDR3 contains 13 residues. CDR3 nucleotides: TGTGCCAGCAGCTTAGAACAGTACAATGAGCAGTTCTTC. Residues: CASSLEQYNEQFF.

V and J are TRBV20-1 and TRBJ2-3, with 7 nucleotides matching TRBD1. The CDR3 runs 13 residues. V lost 8 bases to trimming and J lost 4 bases; unmatched junction nucleotides: 9. CDR1 DFQATT and CDR2 SNEGSKA come from the germline V gene (reference sequence). The CDR3 protein is CSSITGVADTQYF. The CDR3 DNA reads TGCAGTTCCATAACAGGGGTGGCAGATACGCAGTATTTT.

The chain links TRBV3-1 to TRBJ2-7, with a possible D match to TRBD2 (6 bases). Looked up from germline, CDR1 is LGHDT and CDR2 is YNNKEL (reference sequence). V lost 4 bases to trimming and J lost 6 bases, with 25 bases between them. The CDR3 covers 17 residues. DNA of the CDR3: TGTGCCAGCAGCCTCATCCCCTGGGAGGCCCCTGGTTCCGAGCAGTACTTC. This codes for CASSLIPWEAPGSEQYF.

The chain recombines TRBV7-6 with TRBJ2-7, with 7 positions matching TRBD2. This CDR3 spans 15 amino acids. Germline V lookup: CDR1 SGHVS, CDR2 FNYEAQ. Losses at the gene ends were 4 bases for V and 7 bases for J; bases not matched to a gene: 13. For the CDR3, the DNA is TGTGCCAGCAGCTATTCCGGGACCGTGGGGGGGGAGCAGTACTTC. It is translated as CASSYSGTVGGEQYF.

This chain uses TRBV7-6 with TRBJ1-2; possibly TRBD1 for D (6 bases). Trimming removed 1 base at V and 6 bases at J, with 12 bases between. The germline V gene encodes CDR1 SGHVS and CDR2 FNYEAQ. The CDR3 runs to 14 residues. The CDR3 nucleotides read TGTGCCAGCAGCTTAGGTGCGGGGGCGGATGGCTACACCTTC. It codes for CASSLGAGADGYTF.

This clonotype was observed many times. The chain employs TRBV6-1 and TRBJ1-1; D not resolved. This CDR3 spans 14 amino acids. The germline V gene has CDR1 MNHNS and CDR2 SASEGT. Deletions cut 5 bases from V and 0 bases from J, with 10 bases between. CDR3 DNA: TGTGCCAGCAGTTGGGCAGCGATGAACACTGAAGCTTTCTTT. Protein product: CASSWAAMNTEAFF.

This clonotype appeared a few times. The chain carries TRBV29-1 and TRBJ2-2; D ambiguous. Germline V gene lookup returns CDR1 SQVTM and CDR2 ANQGSEA. V shed 6 bases and J shed 5 bases, with 7 bases lying between them. CDR3 length equals 11 residues. DNA for the CDR3: TGCAGCGTAGATAATACCGGGGAGCTGTTTTTT. This encodes CSVDNTGELFF.

With regard to this clonotype: One end of the junction does not line up with germline, which may come from a read error. V gene TRBV12-3 or TRBV12-4 combines with J gene TRBJ1-1; TRBD1 is a possible D gene (5 bases). The CDR3 is 14 amino acids. The CDR3 region has the DNA TGTGCCAGCAGGAGGGTGGGGGTTGCAGCTGAAGCTTACTTT. It specifies CASRRVGVAAEAYF.

The chain is built from TRBV6-4 and TRBJ2-2, with TRBD1 identical over 9 bases. From germline, CDR1 is MRHNA and CDR2 SNTAGT. The CDR3 has 14 residues. With 3 bases clipped from V and 5 bases from J, the junction kept 1 base outside the gene matches. The CDR3 DNA reads TGTGCCAGCAGTGAGGGACAGGGTACCGGGGAGCTGTTTTTT. Encoded protein: CASSEGQGTGELFF.

The chain employs TRBV3-1 and TRBJ2-2; 10 positions match TRBD2. CDR1 and CDR2 (germline): LGHDT, YNNKEL (reference sequence). J gave up 7 bases and V 1 base, and 6 bases lay outside the gene matches. The CDR3 length is 16 residues. The CDR3 spells CASSQGAGGPVGELFF. The CDR3, as DNA: TGTGCCAGCAGCCAAGGAGCGGGAGGGCCGGTCGGGGAGCTGTTTTTT.

The V call is TRBV4-2, the J call TRBJ1-2; possibly TRBD1 for D (5 bases). This CDR3 contains 14 residues. V shed 1 base and J shed 7 bases, with 13 bases lying between them. CDR1 is LGHNA and CDR2 is YNFKEQ in the germline V gene. In DNA, the CDR3 is TGTGCCAGCAGCCAAGGGAAGGGGCAGGGTGGCTACACCTTC. This gives the protein CASSQGKGQGGYTF.

This clonotype was recorded a few times. The rearrangement links TRBV5-4 to TRBJ2-1; TRBD1 matches at 7 bases. V trimming: 0 bases; J trimming: 4 bases; junction bases outside the gene matches: 7. This CDR3 has 16 residues. Germline V CDR1 and CDR2: SGHNT, YYREEE (reference sequence). The CDR3 protein is CASSLGGQVSYNEQFF. In DNA, the CDR3 is TGTGCCAGCAGCTTGGGAGGACAGGTCTCTTACAATGAGCAGTTCTTC. The full variable domain, rest sourced from reference TRBV5-4 and TRBJ2-1, is ETGVTQSPTHLIKTRGQQVTLRCSSQSGHNTVSWYQQALGQGPQFIFQYYREEENGRGNFPPRFSGLQFPNYSSELNVNALELDDSALYLCASSLGGQVSYNEQFFGPGTRLTVL.

The chain links TRBV15 to TRBJ1-1; D not certain. This CDR3 spans 14 amino acids. With 0 bases removed from V and 1 base from J, the gap between germline ends came to 6 bases. From germline, CDR1 is LNHNV and CDR2 YYDKDF (reference sequence). CDR3 DNA: TGTGCCACCAGCAGAGATCGACAGAACACTGAAGCTTTCTTT. Translation gives CATSRDRQNTEAFF.

The chain uses TRBV7-2 and TRBJ2-2; 12 nucleotides align to TRBD2. The CDR3 loop spans 19 amino acids. V was clipped by 3 bases and J by 0 bases; unmatched bases: 8. Germline V CDR1 and CDR2: SGHTA, FQGNSA. In DNA, the CDR3 is TGTGCCAGCAGCTTTCGAAGGACTAGCGGGGACGCGAACACCGGGGAGCTGTTTTTT. This gives the protein CASSFRRTSGDANTGELFF.

This clonotype occurred a few times. The chain recombines TRBV28 with TRBJ2-1; D gene unclear. Germline V gene lookup returns CDR1 MDHEN and CDR2 SYDVKM. This CDR3 is built from 12 residues. Between the trimmed V and J ends, which lost 11 bases and 0 bases, there was a span of 8 bases. CDR3 sequence (DNA): TGTGCCTCTGGTAGCTCCTACAATGAGCAGTTCTTC. As protein: CASGSSYNEQFF.